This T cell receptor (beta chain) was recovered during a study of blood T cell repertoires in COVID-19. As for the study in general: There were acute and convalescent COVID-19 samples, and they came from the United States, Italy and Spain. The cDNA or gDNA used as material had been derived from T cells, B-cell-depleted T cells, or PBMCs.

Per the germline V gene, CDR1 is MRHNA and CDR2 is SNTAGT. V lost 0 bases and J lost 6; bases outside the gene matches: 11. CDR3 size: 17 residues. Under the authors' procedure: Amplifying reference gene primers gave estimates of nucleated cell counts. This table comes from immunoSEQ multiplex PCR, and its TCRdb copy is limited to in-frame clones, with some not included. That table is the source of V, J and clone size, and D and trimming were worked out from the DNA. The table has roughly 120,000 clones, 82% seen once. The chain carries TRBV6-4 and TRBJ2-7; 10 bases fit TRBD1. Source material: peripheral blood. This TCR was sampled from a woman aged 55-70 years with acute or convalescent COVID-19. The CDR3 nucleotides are TGTGCCAGCAGTGACTCTTGCTTCCCGGGACAGGGGTGCGAGCAGTACTTC. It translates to CASSDSCFPGQGCEQYF.